The rows below give T cell receptor beta chains drawn from one sample of a study of blood T cell repertoires in COVID-19. Method: immunoSEQ multiplex PCR; TCRdb's copy keeps in-frame clones and lacks some. The table has about 75,000 clones, about nine tenths seen once. The source material was peripheral blood. The receptor set was obtained from a woman between 70 and 85 years old with acute or convalescent COVID-19. Each CDR3 is given with its conserved first and last residue. A D gene is named only where the DNA matches it firmly. The size entry is marked missing in some rows and otherwise reads once, few, many or a size class.

D: TRBD2
J: TRBJ2-1
V: TRBV7-2
size: NA
DNA: TGTGCCAGCAGCAAAGATAGGACTAGCGGGAGGCATGAGCAGTTCTTC
CDR3: CASSKDRTSGRHEQFF

D: TRBD1
J: TRBJ1-1
V: TRBV5-1
size: NA
DNA: TGCGCCAGCAGCTTGGGGGGACAGGGCTACACTGAAGCTTTCTTT
CDR3: CASSLGGQGYTEAFF

D: NA
J: TRBJ1-5
V: TRBV7-3
size: NA
DNA: TGTGCCAGCAGCTTATCCCTCGATCAGCCCCAGCATTTT
CDR3: CASSLSLDQPQHF

D: NA
J: TRBJ2-5
V: TRBV24-1
size: NA
DNA: TGTGCCACCAGTGATCGCCAAGAGACCCAGTACTTC
CDR3: CATSDRQETQYF

D: TRBD2
J: TRBJ2-7
V: TRBV3-1/TRBV3-2
size: NA
DNA: TGTGCCAGCAGCCAAGATCCCCTAGCGGGCTACGAGCAGTACTTC
CDR3: CASSQDPLAGYEQYF

D: NA
J: TRBJ1-3
V: TRBV6-2/TRBV6-3
size: NA
DNA: TGTGCCAGCAGTTCCCTCCGGGGAAGCTCTGGAAACACCATATATTTT
CDR3: CASSSLRGSSGNTIYF

D: TRBD1
J: TRBJ2-1
V: TRBV27
size: NA
DNA: TGTGCCAGCAGCATAGCCGGGACAGGGAGGATGAATGAGCAGTTCTTC
CDR3: CASSIAGTGRMNEQFF

D: NA
J: TRBJ2-3
V: TRBV10-3
size: NA
DNA: TGTGCGGGTGGGGGGGCGAGCACAGATACGCAGTATTTT
CDR3: CAGGGASTDTQYF

D: TRBD2
J: TRBJ2-1
V: TRBV19
size: once
DNA: TGTGCCAGTAGACCTAGCGGGGGGGCGACCGATCTAAACAATGAGCAGTTCTTC
CDR3: CASRPSGGATDLNNEQFF

D: NA
J: TRBJ1-6
V: TRBV9
size: NA
DNA: TGTGCCAGCAGCGTAGGCGGGGGAGCCGGGGATTCACCCCTCCACTTT
CDR3: CASSVGGGAGDSPLHF

D: TRBD1
J: TRBJ1-2
V: TRBV27
size: few
DNA: TGTGCCAGCAGTTTATCGGCGTGGGACAGCCAACCCTATGGCTACACCTTC
CDR3: CASSLSAWDSQPYGYTF

D: NA
J: TRBJ1-6
V: TRBV7-8
size: NA
DNA: TGTGCCAGCACCGATACGAGTCGAAATTCACCCCTCCACTTT
CDR3: CASTDTSRNSPLHF

D: TRBD1
J: TRBJ1-2
V: TRBV10-2
size: NA
DNA: TGCGCCAGCAGTGTCAGCAGGGGGAACTATGGCTACACCTTC
CDR3: CASSVSRGNYGYTF

D: NA
J: TRBJ1-2
V: TRBV28
size: NA
DNA: TGTGCCAGCAGCCCTCTCTATGGCTACACCTTC
CDR3: CASSPLYGYTF

D: TRBD1
J: TRBJ1-3
V: TRBV5-4
size: NA
DNA: TGTGCCAGCAGCCCGGGACAGCCAAGCTCTGGAAACACCATATATTTT
CDR3: CASSPGQPSSGNTIYF

D: NA
J: TRBJ2-7
V: TRBV3-1/TRBV3-2
size: NA
DNA: TGTGCCAGCAGCTATACGAACAGGGAGCAGTACTTC
CDR3: CASSYTNREQYF

D: NA
J: TRBJ1-1
V: TRBV30
size: NA
DNA: TGTGCCTGGAGGCGGCGGGCGCTTGAAGCTTTCTTT
CDR3: CAWRRRALEAFF

D: TRBD1
J: TRBJ2-7
V: TRBV5-1
size: NA
DNA: TGCGCCAGCAGCTTGGGGGGGACAGCCTCCTACGAGCAGTACTTC
CDR3: CASSLGGTASYEQYF

D: NA
J: TRBJ2-4
V: TRBV28
size: NA
DNA: TGTGCCAGCAGTTTCCACCGAACCCGTAGGGGCCCTAACATTCAGTACTTC
CDR3: CASSFHRTRRGPNIQYF

D: TRBD2
J: TRBJ2-7
V: TRBV7-2
size: NA
DNA: TGTGCCAGCAGCTTAGTAGGGAGGGGTTCCGCCTACGAGCAGTACTTC
CDR3: CASSLVGRGSAYEQYF

D: TRBD1
J: TRBJ1-1
V: TRBV6-6
size: NA
DNA: TGTGCCAGCAGCCCTGCACAGGGGTTCAGTGAAGCTTTCTTT
CDR3: CASSPAQGFSEAFF

D: NA
J: TRBJ2-1
V: TRBV2
size: few
DNA: TGTGCCAGCAGGGTGAGGGCGCAGTACAATGAGCAGTTCTTC
CDR3: CASRVRAQYNEQFF

D: NA
J: TRBJ2-2
V: TRBV7-3
size: NA
DNA: TGTGCCAGCAGCCCCCCCTCAGCGAACACCGGGGAGCTGTTTTTT
CDR3: CASSPPSANTGELFF

D: NA
J: TRBJ2-2
V: TRBV5-4
size: NA
DNA: TGTGCCAGCAGCTTAGGAGGGATTCTGAGCACCGGGGAGCTGTTTTTT
CDR3: CASSLGGILSTGELFF

D: TRBD1
J: TRBJ1-3
V: TRBV7-2
size: few
DNA: TGTGCCAGCAGCTTAACCGGGACAGGGGGAAACACCATATATTTT
CDR3: CASSLTGTGGNTIYF

D: NA
J: TRBJ2-5
V: TRBV7-2
size: NA
DNA: TGTGCCAGCAGCTTAGGTGTGGGGCCGGCGCAAGAGACCCAGTACTTC
CDR3: CASSLGVGPAQETQYF

D: NA
J: TRBJ1-3
V: TRBV18
size: NA
DNA: TGTGCCACGCTCCCGAGCTCTGGAAACACCATATATTTT
CDR3: CATLPSSGNTIYF

D: TRBD1
J: TRBJ1-4
V: TRBV15
size: NA
DNA: TGTGCCACCAGCAGAAATCAGGGGGGCACCAATGAAAAACTGTTTTTT
CDR3: CATSRNQGGTNEKLFF

D: TRBD1
J: TRBJ2-7
V: TRBV5-1
size: NA
DNA: TGCGCCAGCAGCCTACCGGGGGACAGGGACATTTTC
CDR3: CASSLPGDRDIF

D: TRBD1
J: TRBJ1-2
V: TRBV13
size: NA
DNA: TGTGCCAGCAGCCCCAGGACAGGGGGCGCATCTGGCTACACCTTC
CDR3: CASSPRTGGASGYTF

D: TRBD1
J: TRBJ1-4
V: TRBV5-5
size: NA
DNA: TGTGCCAGCAGCACAGGGACAGACGTTAATGAAAAACTGTTTTTT
CDR3: CASSTGTDVNEKLFF

D: NA
J: TRBJ2-2
V: TRBV7-9
size: NA
DNA: TGTGCCAGCACCCTGATGGGTCCGGGGGCCGGGGAGCTGTTTTTT
CDR3: CASTLMGPGAGELFF

D: NA
J: TRBJ1-1
V: TRBV6-2/TRBV6-3
size: once
DNA: TGTGCCAGCAGTTATGTTTTAGGCACAGAAGCCACTGAAGCTTTCTTT
CDR3: CASSYVLGTEATEAFF

D: TRBD2
J: TRBJ2-1
V: TRBV29-1
size: few
DNA: TGCAGCGTTGCCAAGGGAGGGAATGAGCAGTTCTTC
CDR3: CSVAKGGNEQFF

D: NA
J: TRBJ1-3
V: TRBV4-1
size: few
DNA: TGCGCCAGCAGCCAAACCCCGGGAGGGGGAAACACTGGAAACACCATATATTTT
CDR3: CASSQTPGGGNTGNTIYF

D: TRBD2
J: TRBJ2-2
V: TRBV5-4
size: NA
DNA: TGTGCCAGCAGCCCCCGGGCTAGCGGGAGTTTCACCGGGGAGCTGTTTTTT
CDR3: CASSPRASGSFTGELFF

D: TRBD1
J: TRBJ2-2
V: TRBV5-1
size: NA
DNA: TGCGCCAGCAGCTTTGGACAGGCAAGCACCGGGGAGCTGTTTTTT
CDR3: CASSFGQASTGELFF

D: NA
J: TRBJ2-7
V: TRBV19
size: few
DNA: TGTGCCAGTAGTATCGCTAGTTCCCCGACCTACGAGCAGTACTTC
CDR3: CASSIASSPTYEQYF

D: NA
J: TRBJ2-5
V: TRBV7-2
size: NA
DNA: TGTGCCAGCAGCGCTTTAGTTGGCCCCACGGGGGAGACCCAGTACTTC
CDR3: CASSALVGPTGETQYF

D: TRBD1
J: TRBJ2-5
V: TRBV6-5
size: NA
DNA: TGTGCCAGCAGTTACGACAGGGGGACCCAAGAGACCCAGTACTTC
CDR3: CASSYDRGTQETQYF

D: TRBD1
J: TRBJ1-5
V: TRBV15
size: NA
DNA: TGTGCCACCAGCAGATCCCCGGGACAGGGACAGCCCCAGCATTTT
CDR3: CATSRSPGQGQPQHF

D: TRBD2
J: TRBJ2-1
V: TRBV18
size: NA
DNA: TGTGCCAGCTCAACGGGGACTAGCGGGAGTAATGAGCAGTTCTTC
CDR3: CASSTGTSGSNEQFF

D: TRBD2
J: TRBJ2-1
V: TRBV11-2
size: NA
DNA: TGTGCCAGCCATGCCGGGTCGTTTGAGCTAGCGGGGATTCACAATGAGCAGTTCTTC
CDR3: CASHAGSFELAGIHNEQFF

D: TRBD1
J: TRBJ2-1
V: TRBV6-5
size: NA
DNA: TGTGCCAGCACTGGGACAGGGCACTACAATGAGCAGTTCTTC
CDR3: CASTGTGHYNEQFF

D: TRBD1
J: TRBJ1-4
V: TRBV6-5
size: NA
DNA: TGTGCCACGAGGACAGGGCGTAATGAAAAACTGTTTTTT
CDR3: CATRTGRNEKLFF

D: NA
J: TRBJ2-7
V: TRBV7-8
size: NA
DNA: TGTGCCAGCAGCTTAGGGGGCCTTAGGGAGCAGTACTTC
CDR3: CASSLGGLREQYF

D: NA
J: TRBJ2-1
V: TRBV5-6
size: NA
DNA: TGTGCCAGCAGCTTGGGCCTATACGGCAATGAGCAGTTCTTC
CDR3: CASSLGLYGNEQFF

D: NA
J: TRBJ2-1
V: TRBV23-1
size: NA
DNA: TGCGCCAGCAGTCAATCGATGACACACAGCTCCTACAATGAGCAGTTCTTC
CDR3: CASSQSMTHSSYNEQFF

D: TRBD1
J: TRBJ1-1
V: TRBV29-1
size: NA
DNA: TGCAGCGCGATGGGGGGGACAGGCTACACTGAAGCTTTCTTT
CDR3: CSAMGGTGYTEAFF

D: NA
J: TRBJ2-1
V: TRBV28
size: few
DNA: TGTGCCAGCAGACTTAATTACAATGAGCAGTTCTTC
CDR3: CASRLNYNEQFF

D: TRBD1
J: TRBJ1-1
V: TRBV11-3
size: NA
DNA: TGTGCCAGCAGCTCCGGGACAGGGATGGAAGCTTTCTTT
CDR3: CASSSGTGMEAFF

D: NA
J: TRBJ2-2
V: TRBV28
size: once
DNA: TGTGCCAGCAGCCGACTTCGACGGGACACCGGGGAGCTGTTTTTT
CDR3: CASSRLRRDTGELFF

D: NA
J: TRBJ1-6
V: TRBV28
size: NA
DNA: TGTGCCAGCAGCCTCAGATTTCCTTCGAGGATGCCCCTCCACTTT
CDR3: CASSLRFPSRMPLHF

D: TRBD1
J: TRBJ1-1
V: TRBV7-6
size: NA
DNA: TGTGCCAGCAGCAAAACACGACAGGGGACTGAAGCTTTCTTT
CDR3: CASSKTRQGTEAFF

D: TRBD2
J: TRBJ2-7
V: TRBV18
size: few
DNA: TGTGCCAGCTCACGTCCGGGACTAGCGGATACCTCCTACGAGCAGTACTTC
CDR3: CASSRPGLADTSYEQYF

D: TRBD1
J: TRBJ1-1
V: TRBV9
size: NA
DNA: TGTGCCAGCAGACCGGGACAGGCGAACACTGAAGCTTTCTTT
CDR3: CASRPGQANTEAFF

D: NA
J: TRBJ1-5
V: TRBV28
size: NA
DNA: TGTGCCAGCAGTTTATTGCAGCAGCCCCAGCATTTT
CDR3: CASSLLQQPQHF